Below are 14 T cell receptor beta chains sequenced from a single sample in a study of beta chain features in type 1 diabetes. Study findings and constraints: There was a moderate but significant shortening of TCRB CDR3s in all four CD4+ subsets of Type 1 diabetes patients.

TCRB transcripts that were expressed got sequenced, as all of the isolated RNA had been reverse transcribed. Only in-frame clones appear in the TCRdb table, and some are missing; sequencing was by immunoSEQ multiplex PCR. The repertoire holds 600,000 to 750,000 clones, with around 12% as singletons. These receptors' antigens are unknown. Sequenced material: naive CD4+ T cells from blood. The receptors derive from a man aged 25-45 years with type 1 diabetes.

CDR3 residues: CASSQSSVTDTQYF. In DNA form, the CDR3 reads TGCGCCAGCAGTCAATCTAGCGTAACAGATACGCAGTATTTT. This chain connects TRBV23-1 to TRBJ2-3, with D possibly being TRBD2 (5 bases). TRBV23-1 falls under the ORF class, with uncertain function. The CDR3 is made up of 14 amino acids. Trimming pared 0 bases from V and 3 bases from J, leaving 7 bases between.

The chain joins TRBV6-5 to TRBJ2-1; 9 bases map to TRBD1. V gave up 4 bases and J gave up 1 base; unmatched junction bases: 2. Germline CDR1 is MNHEY and CDR2 is SVGAGI. CDR3 length: 15 residues. CDR3 nucleotides: TGTGCCAGCAGTTTACAGGGGGCATCCTACAATGAGCAGTTCTTC. This translates into CASSLQGASYNEQFF.

This clone was picked up a small number of times. This chain joins TRBV2 and TRBJ2-1; D gene ambiguous. CDR3 length equals 12 residues. The germline V gene encodes CDR1 SNHLY and CDR2 FYNNEI. V was shortened by 7 bases and J by 8 bases, with 12 bases between the two germline ends. As DNA, the CDR3 is TGTGCCAGCAATCGTGATGACTATGAGCAGTTCTTC. This sequence encodes CASNRDDYEQFF. The variable domain in full, with the rest retrieved from reference TRBV2 and TRBJ2-1, is EPEVTQTPSHQVTQMGQEVILRCVPISNHLYFYWYRQILGQKVEFLVSFYNNEISEKSEIFDDQFSVERPDGSNFTLKIRSTKLEDSAMYFCASNRDDYEQFFGPGTRLTVL.

V is TRBV7-2 and J is TRBJ1-4; TRBD1 matches at 8 bases. CDR1 and CDR2 from the germline V gene are SGHTA and FQGNSA. CDR3 size: 15 residues. V was clipped by 5 bases and J by 5 bases; unmatched bases: 7. This CDR3 is CASSLRTGINEKLFF. CDR3 coding DNA: TGTGCCAGCAGCCTGCGGACAGGGATAAATGAAAAACTGTTTTTT.

This clone was counted between two and nine times. The rearrangement links TRBV4-1 to TRBJ2-4; D tentatively fits TRBD1 or TRBD2 (5 bases each). This CDR3 region has 13 residues. Trimming cost V 0 bases and J 6 bases, with 6 bases left between them. The germline CDR1 and CDR2 sequences are MGHRA and YSYEKL. The CDR3 protein is CASSQDGGNIQYF. CDR3 DNA sequence: TGCGCCAGCAGCCAAGATGGGGGAAACATTCAGTACTTC.

This clone was observed a handful of times. This chain connects TRBV29-1 to TRBJ2-5; no clear D. Germline V gene data show CDR1 as SQVTM and CDR2 as ANQGSEA. The CDR3 has 12 amino acids. The germline V and J ends were trimmed by 5 bases and 0 bases, with 7 bases remaining between them. CDR3 loop: CSVSGYQETQYF. The CDR3 bases are TGCAGCGTTTCGGGCTACCAAGAGACCCAGTACTTC.

This sequence joins TRBV7-2 and TRBJ1-2; TRBD1 aligns across 7 bases. V gave up 4 bases and J gave up 4 bases; unmatched junction bases: 12. This CDR3 is built from 16 residues. In germline, CDR1 is SGHTA, CDR2 FQGNSA. Here the CDR3 reads CASSSPRNRGSYGYTF. DNA of the CDR3: TGTGCCAGCAGCTCCCCCCGCAACAGGGGCTCCTATGGCTACACCTTC.

The chain is built from TRBV5-1 and TRBJ2-1, with D tentatively TRBD1 or TRBD2 (8 bases each). Trimming removed 6 bases at V and 1 base at J, with 17 bases between. Per the germline V gene, CDR1 is SGHRS and CDR2 is YFSETQ. The CDR3 spans 16 residues. The CDR3 nucleotides are TGCGCCAGCACCCTTAGCGGGGACAGGTCCTACAATGAGCAGTTCTTC. Encoded protein: CASTLSGDRSYNEQFF.

The chain recombines TRBV15 with TRBJ2-1; D assignment may be TRBD1 or TRBD2 (5 bases each). This CDR3 is built from 14 residues. Germline V gene lookup returns CDR1 LNHNV and CDR2 YYDKDF (reference sequence). The V and J ends lost 1 base and 8 bases respectively, with 12 bases between them. CDR3 sequence: CATSRGAPGHEQFF. In DNA form, the CDR3 reads TGTGCCACCAGCAGAGGAGCACCGGGACATGAGCAGTTCTTC.

V gene TRBV7-2 combines with J gene TRBJ1-4; no definite D call. CDR3 length: 17 residues. The germline CDR1 and CDR2 sequences are SGHTA and FQGNSA. Deletions cut 2 bases from V and 3 bases from J, with 16 bases between. The CDR3 bases are TGTGCCAGCAGCTTACGGTCCCGGACGTTTTCTAATGAAAAACTGTTTTTT. Its translation: CASSLRSRTFSNEKLFF.

The CDR3 here is CASSYLREAFF. The DNA of the CDR3 is TGTGCCAGCAGTTACTTACGTGAAGCTTTCTTT. This sequence joins TRBV6-5 and TRBJ1-1; D unclear. Germline V gene data show CDR1 as MNHEY and CDR2 as SVGAGI. V lost 1 base to trimming and J lost 7 bases, with 4 bases between them. CDR3 length: 11 residues.

This clone was seen only a few times. This chain connects TRBV6-1 to TRBJ2-1, with D unresolved. Germline CDR1 and CDR2: MNHNS and SASEGT. This CDR3 comprises 12 residues. The V gene lost 7 bases and the J gene lost 5 bases, with 9 bases spanning the gap. The CDR3 loop is CASTRQDNEQFF. For the CDR3, the DNA is TGTGCCAGCACCAGGCAGGACAATGAGCAGTTCTTC.

The CDR3 DNA reads TGTGCCAGCAGTGAAATGGAGGGGGCGGAGGGCTACACCTTC. Protein: CASSEMEGAEGYTF. This sequence joins TRBV2 and TRBJ1-2, with 7 bases matching TRBD1. The CDR3 sequence is 14 residues long. V lost 2 bases to trimming and J lost 8 bases; unmatched junction nucleotides: 8. Germline V CDR1 and CDR2: SNHLY, FYNNEI.

This chain links TRBV7-2 with TRBJ1-6, with 10 bases that match TRBD1. Germline-derived CDR1 and CDR2 are SGHTA and FQGNSA. Unmatched junction bases numbered 2, after V lost 1 base and J lost 11 bases. The CDR3 spans 14 residues. In DNA, the CDR3 is TGTGCCAGCAGCTTAGTGGACAGGGGGGCACCCCTCCACTTT. This translates into CASSLVDRGAPLHF. Looking up the rest from reference TRBV7-2 and TRBJ1-6 gives the full variable domain: GAGVSQSPSNKVTEKGKDVELRCDPISGHTALYWYRQSLGQGLEFLIYFQGNSAPDKSGLPSDRFSAERTGGSVSTLTIQRTQQEDSAVYLCASSLVDRGAPLHFGNGTRLTVT.